One and the same sample provided the 20 T cell receptor beta chains below, sequenced in a study of T cells in localized non-small cell lung cancer. The protocol was immunoSEQ multiplex PCR, while the TCRdb copy is restricted to in-frame clones and leaves out a portion. The data hold approximately 60,000 clones, with roughly 88% observed a single time. The input for sequencing was peripheral blood, taken before any cancer treatment. The receptors stem from a woman aged 40 to 75 with stage I lung adenocarcinoma.

The chain combines TRBV5-1 with TRBJ2-3; 11 bases are a match to TRBD2. This CDR3 has 15 amino acids. CDR1 is SGHRS and CDR2 is YFSETQ in the germline V gene. The V and J ends lost 4 bases and 6 bases, in that order; junction bases with no gene match: 7. The CDR3 nucleotides are TGCGCCAGCAGCAGGAAAGTAGCGGGAGGGGATACGCAGTATTTT. Protein product: CASSRKVAGGDTQYF. The complete variable domain, with remaining parts taken from reference TRBV5-1 and TRBJ2-3, reads KAGVTQTPRYLIKTRGQQVTLSCSPISGHRSVSWYQQTPGQGLQFLFEYFSETQRNKGNFPGRFSGRQFSNSRSEMNVSTLELGDSALYLCASSRKVAGGDTQYFGPGTRLTVL.

The chain recombines TRBV27 with TRBJ1-1, with D tentatively TRBD1 (6 bases). Germline assignment: CDR1 MNHEY and CDR2 SMNVEV (reference sequence). The CDR3 is made up of 16 amino acids. Trimming took off 8 bases at V and 1 base at J, with 20 bases between the two ends. The CDR3 loop reads CASGPQGGDPNTEAFF. The CDR3 region has the DNA TGTGCCAGCGGACCTCAAGGGGGGGACCCGAACACTGAAGCTTTCTTT.

The chain links TRBV4-3 to TRBJ2-7; D might be TRBD2 (5 bases). The germline V gene encodes CDR1 LGHNA and CDR2 YSLEER. CDR3 length equals 15 residues. V was trimmed by 0 bases and J by 0 bases, leaving 9 bases between them. This CDR3 is CASSQDLGSSYEQYF. DNA of the CDR3: TGCGCCAGCAGCCAAGATCTAGGGAGCTCCTACGAGCAGTACTTC.

The sample holds one count of this clone. The V call is TRBV19, the J call TRBJ2-2; 9 nucleotides agree with TRBD2. The germline CDR1 and CDR2 sequences are LNHDA and SQIVND (reference sequence). The CDR3 spans 17 residues. The trim removed 7 bases at V and 0 bases at J, leaving 9 bases unmatched. The CDR3 DNA reads as TGTGCCAGTATGTCGGGGCTAGCGGGGACGAACACCGGGGAGCTGTTTTTT. This gives the protein CASMSGLAGTNTGELFF. Looking up the rest from reference TRBV19 and TRBJ2-2 gives the full variable domain: DGGITQSPKYLFRKEGQNVTLSCEQNLNHDAMYWYRQDPGQGLRLIYYSQIVNDFQKGDIAEGYSVSREKKESFPLTVTSAQKNPTAFYLCASMSGLAGTNTGELFFGEGSRLTVL.

The CDR3 reads CASSLAQGPDTQYF. The CDR3 DNA follows: TGTGCCAGCAGCTTAGCCCAGGGGCCAGATACGCAGTATTTT. The chain recombines TRBV7-8 with TRBJ2-3, with a tentative D call TRBD1 (6 bases). Trimming took off 0 bases at V and 4 bases at J, with 8 bases between the two ends. CDR1 SGHVS and CDR2 FQNEAQ come from the germline V gene. This CDR3 has 14 amino acids. The variable domain in full, with the rest retrieved from reference TRBV7-8 and TRBJ2-3, is GAGVSQSPRYKVAKRGQDVALRCDPISGHVSLFWYQQALGQGPEFLTYFQNEAQLDKSGLPSDRFFAERPEGSVSTLKIQRTQQEDSAVYLCASSLAQGPDTQYFGPGTRLTVL.

This chain connects TRBV30 to TRBJ1-1, with a weak D call TRBD1 (6 bases). The V end was cut by 0 bases, the J end by 1 base, with 6 bases between. Germline CDR1 GTSNPN, CDR2 SVGIG (reference sequence). The length of the CDR3 is 13 residues. The CDR3 loop reads CAWSVQGNTEAFF. The CDR3 DNA reads TGTGCCTGGAGTGTACAGGGGAACACTGAAGCTTTCTTT.

J is TRBJ2-7 and V is TRBV6-1; 7 bases fit TRBD1. The J segment lost 4 bases and the V segment lost 2 bases, leaving 8 bases of the junction unmatched. Germline lookup yields CDR1 MNHNS and CDR2 SASEGT. The CDR3 runs to 15 residues. The CDR3 region has the DNA TGTGCCAGCAGTGAAAACGGCAGGGGGAAGTACGAGCAGTACTTC. Protein product: CASSENGRGKYEQYF.

This clone was counted a single time. The rearrangement links TRBV6-5 to TRBJ1-6; D perhaps matches TRBD1 (6 bases). This CDR3 region has 15 residues. Per the germline V gene, CDR1 is MNHEY and CDR2 is SVGAGI. V dropped 4 bases and J dropped 6 bases, with 13 bases sitting between them. The CDR3 DNA sequence: TGTGCCAGCAGTTGGGGGAACAGGGTTAATTCACCCCTCCACTTT. It encodes CASSWGNRVNSPLHF.

V is TRBV10-2 and J is TRBJ1-3, with D possibly TRBD1 on 5 matching bases. Germline CDR1 is WSHSY and CDR2 is SAAADI. V lost 3 bases and J 2 bases, leaving 8 bases between the germline ends. The CDR3 spans 14 residues. In nucleotides, the CDR3 is TGCGCCAGCAGTGACAGGGATCCTGGAAACACCATATATTTT. Translating it yields CASSDRDPGNTIYF.

V usage is TRBV7-2 and J usage is TRBJ1-6; D perhaps matches TRBD1 (6 bases). Germline V gene lookup returns CDR1 SGHTA and CDR2 FQGNSA. The CDR3 is 15 residues long. V was shortened by 5 bases and J by 8 bases, with 16 bases between the two germline ends. The CDR3 sequence: CASSKSGATHSPLHF. As DNA, the CDR3 is TGTGCCAGCAGCAAATCAGGGGCCACCCATTCACCCCTCCACTTT.

J is TRBJ1-1 and V is TRBV19; possible D gene TRBD1, 6 bases. The CDR3 is 20 residues long. Germline lookup yields CDR1 LNHDA and CDR2 SQIVND (reference sequence). V lost 5 bases to trimming and J lost 3 bases, with 31 bases between them. The CDR3 spells CASSLPGGGGRVIWDTEAFF. The CDR3, as DNA: TGTGCCAGTAGTCTCCCCGGGGGGGGCGGGCGCGTCATCTGGGACACTGAAGCTTTCTTT.

This chain uses TRBV5-6 with TRBJ1-1; D remains ambiguous. The germline V gene encodes CDR1 SGHDT and CDR2 YYEEEE. The CDR3 has 11 amino acids. Trimming removed 2 bases from V and 7 bases from J, with 6 bases in between. The CDR3 sequence is CASSLSGEAFF. The CDR3 bases are TGTGCCAGCAGCTTATCGGGTGAAGCTTTCTTT.

By sample fraction, this clone is medium-sized (0.01 to 0.1%). This rearrangement joins TRBV27 to TRBJ1-2; tentatively, D is TRBD1 (5 bases). Deletions cut 7 bases from V and 8 bases from J, with 14 bases between. Germline V gene data show CDR1 as MNHEY and CDR2 as SMNVEV (reference sequence). The CDR3 runs to 12 residues. The CDR3 nucleotides are TGTGCCAGCAAGGGACTCCGCGGAGGCTACACCTTC. Translation: CASKGLRGGYTF.

This chain uses TRBV18 with TRBJ1-2; weak D call: TRBD1 (5 bases). The CDR3 has 15 amino acids. Per the germline V gene, CDR1 is KGHSH and CDR2 is LQKENI. Trimming took off 1 base at V and 2 bases at J, with 11 bases between the two ends. CDR3 nucleotides: TGTGCCAGCTCACCACTTGGGGGAGGAAACTATGGCTACACCTTC. Translated, it gives CASSPLGGGNYGYTF.

This chain links TRBV6-5 with TRBJ2-1; 8 bases line up with TRBD2. The J segment lost 7 bases and the V segment lost 0 bases, leaving 5 bases of the junction unmatched. Germline V gene data show CDR1 as MNHEY and CDR2 as SVGAGI. CDR3 length: 15 amino acids. The CDR3 DNA is TGTGCCAGCAGTTACTCGCCGGGAGGGGGAAATGAGCAGTTCTTC. Translation: CASSYSPGGGNEQFF.

This clone showed up just a few times. The genes are TRBV5-1 and TRBJ1-1; D is perhaps TRBD1 (5 bases). The CDR3 spans 13 residues. Per the germline V gene, CDR1 is SGHRS and CDR2 is YFSETQ. V lost 2 bases and J 6 bases, leaving 11 bases between the germline ends. CDR3 nucleotides: TGCGCCAGCAGCTTTACAGGAGGTGCTGAAGCTTTCTTT. Translating it yields CASSFTGGAEAFF.

The chain recombines TRBV5-6 with TRBJ2-1; D tentatively fits TRBD1 or TRBD2 (5 bases each). The CDR3 spans 17 residues. V dropped 0 bases and J dropped 0 bases, with 13 bases sitting between them. Per germline, CDR1 SGHDT and CDR2 YYEEEE. Here the CDR3 reads CASSLAYRDGSYNEQFF. The DNA of the CDR3 is TGTGCCAGCAGCTTGGCCTACCGGGACGGCTCCTACAATGAGCAGTTCTTC.

The sample holds one count of this clone. The CDR3 DNA is TGTGCCAGCTCACCAAACGGAGAAGGCACTGAAGCTTTCTTT. This encodes CASSPNGEGTEAFF. This rearrangement joins TRBV18 to TRBJ1-1; no firm D call. With 2 bases removed from V and 4 bases from J, the gap between germline ends came to 11 bases. The germline CDR1 and CDR2 sequences are KGHSH and LQKENI. The CDR3 runs 14 residues.

This chain connects TRBV21-1 to TRBJ2-3; no check of the table's D call, TRBD2, against the DNA was made. TRBV21-1 is an annotated pseudogene. This CDR3 contains 18 residues. CDR3 in amino acids: CASSKRRVWEPSTDTQYF. The CDR3 DNA reads as TGTGCCAGCAGCAAAAGAAGGGTGTGGGAGCCTAGCACAGATACGCAGTATTTT.

This rearrangement joins TRBV18 to TRBJ2-1, with TRBD1 as a possible D gene (5 bases). CDR1 and CDR2 (germline): KGHSH, LQKENI. The V and J ends lost 4 bases and 5 bases respectively, with 6 bases between them. This CDR3 contains 12 residues. The CDR3 is CASSQTDNEQFF. The CDR3 nucleotides are TGTGCCAGCTCACAGACAGACAATGAGCAGTTCTTC.